Below, 19 T cell receptor beta chains from the same sample are listed, as sequenced in a study of blood T cell repertoires in COVID-19. Sequencing was performed with immunoSEQ multiplex PCR; in TCRdb, only in-frame clones are kept and a portion is missing. Here the sample spans about 270,000 clones, roughly 90% being singletons. Sequencing was carried out using PBMCs or T cells enriched from blood (not recorded which). These receptors came from a woman aged 55 to 70 who had recovered from COVID-19.

Only a few counts were recorded for this clone. This chain uses TRBV20-1 with TRBJ2-3; D remains ambiguous. This CDR3 spans 10 amino acids. With 5 bases removed from V and 6 bases from J, the gap between germline ends came to 6 bases. Germline lookup yields CDR1 DFQATT and CDR2 SNEGSKA (reference sequence). The CDR3 loop is CSAVADTQYF. CDR3 nucleotides: TGCAGTGCTGTAGCCGATACGCAGTATTTT.

The CDR3 DNA reads as TGCAGCGTTAGGAGCGGGGGAGACTACAATGAGCAGTTCTTC. Its translation is CSVRSGGDYNEQFF. The chain couples TRBV29-1 to TRBJ2-1, with 8 bases aligning to TRBD2. Per the germline V gene, CDR1 is SQVTM and CDR2 is ANQGSEA. The CDR3 is 14 amino acids. Trimming removed 5 bases from V and 3 bases from J; junction bases left unmatched: 6.

This sequence joins TRBV28 and TRBJ1-2; 12 nucleotides agree with TRBD1. V lost 10 bases to trimming and J lost 7 bases; unmatched junction nucleotides: 4. Germline V gene data show CDR1 as MDHEN and CDR2 as SYDVKM. The CDR3 has 12 residues. CDR3 DNA: TGTGCCACCGGGACAGGGGGCTCTGGCTACACCTTC. Amino acids: CATGTGGSGYTF.

V is TRBV5-5 and J is TRBJ1-1, with 7 bases identical to TRBD1. Trimming at V came to 2 bases and at J to 6 bases, leaving 7 bases not matched to a gene. CDR1 and CDR2 from the germline V gene are SGHKS and YYEKEE (reference sequence). CDR3 size: 14 residues. This CDR3 is CASSLDRVFSEAFF. In DNA form, the CDR3 reads TGTGCCAGCAGCTTAGACAGGGTTTTCTCTGAAGCTTTCTTT.

J is TRBJ2-1 and V is TRBV5-1; tentatively, D is TRBD2 (6 bases). Trimming took 0 bases from V and 6 from J, leaving 13 bases between them. CDR1 is SGHRS, CDR2 YFSETQ, per germline. The CDR3 is made up of 15 amino acids. The CDR3 region is CASSLAAGRANEQFF. As DNA, the CDR3 is TGCGCCAGCAGCTTGGCAGCGGGTCGGGCCAATGAGCAGTTCTTC.

This chain connects TRBV7-5 to TRBJ2-2; the D call in the table, TRBD1, was not verified against the DNA. TRBV7-5 has pseudogene status. This CDR3 has 16 amino acids. CDR3 sequence (DNA): TGTGCCAGAAGCTCACAGGGCCCAGGGGTATTCGGGGAGCTGTTTTTT. This encodes CARSSQGPGVFGELFF.

The rearrangement links TRBV7-9 to TRBJ2-7, with D unclear. Germline CDR1 SEHNR, CDR2 FQNEAQ (reference sequence). This CDR3 contains 13 residues. The germline V and J ends were trimmed by 3 bases and 0 bases, with 6 bases remaining between them. The chain's CDR3 is CASSFDNSYEQYF. The CDR3 nucleotides are TGTGCCAGCAGCTTCGACAACTCCTACGAGCAGTACTTC.

The CDR3 spells CASSDTYQETQYF. CDR3 coding DNA: TGTGCCAGCAGTGACACTTATCAAGAGACCCAGTACTTC. The V call is TRBV2, the J call TRBJ2-5; no clear D. The V gene's germline CDR1 is SNHLY and CDR2 FYNNEI. V was trimmed by 3 bases and J by 2 bases, leaving 7 bases between them. There are 13 residues in the CDR3.

V and J are TRBV5-8 and TRBJ1-2; D might be TRBD1 (6 bases). This CDR3 region has 14 residues. Trimming stripped 5 bases from V and 5 bases from J, with 16 bases between. Germline CDR1 reads SGHTS; CDR2 reads YDEGEE. CDR3 sequence (DNA): TGTGCCAGCAGTCCGGACAGCACTATATATGGCTACACCTTC. Its translation: CASSPDSTIYGYTF.

A single count supports this clone. The chain links TRBV10-3 to TRBJ1-5, with D perhaps matching TRBD1 (5 bases). V lost 0 bases to trimming and J lost 6 bases, with 12 bases between them. The germline CDR1 and CDR2 sequences are ENHRY and SYGVKD. The CDR3 has 15 amino acids. CDR3 sequence reads: CAISESTVMGQPQHF. In DNA, the CDR3 is TGTGCCATCAGTGAGTCGACAGTTATGGGTCAGCCCCAGCATTTT.

The chain links TRBV28 to TRBJ1-6; D is possibly TRBD1 (5 bases). With 6 bases removed from V and 9 bases from J, the gap between germline ends came to 9 bases. Germline V gene lookup returns CDR1 MDHEN and CDR2 SYDVKM. This CDR3 comprises 12 residues. The CDR3 sequence is CASRETASPLHF. CDR3 DNA sequence: TGTGCCAGCAGGGAGACAGCTTCACCCCTCCACTTT.

This chain links TRBV19 with TRBJ1-5; possibly TRBD1 for D (5 bases). Germline assignment: CDR1 LNHDA and CDR2 SQIVND (reference sequence). Trimming removed 6 bases from V and 0 bases from J, with 12 bases in between. This CDR3 is built from 15 residues. DNA for the CDR3: TGTGCCAGTAGATTGACAGTCTATAGCAATCAGCCCCAGCATTTT. Its protein product is CASRLTVYSNQPQHF.

The chain links TRBV4-1 to TRBJ2-1; D call uncertain. Germline CDR1 is MGHRA and CDR2 is YSYEKL. With 0 bases removed from V and 1 base from J, the gap between germline ends came to 7 bases. CDR3 length equals 15 residues. CDR3 sequence reads: CASSQDPVSYNEQFF. The DNA of the CDR3 is TGCGCCAGCAGCCAAGACCCCGTGTCCTACAATGAGCAGTTCTTC.

This clone was detected only once. The chain couples TRBV3-1 (or the pseudogene TRBV3-2) to TRBJ1-2; possible D gene TRBD1, 5 bases. Trimming shortened V by 0 bases and J by 8 bases, and 19 bases separated the two germline ends. The CDR3 contains 16 residues. CDR1 LGHDT and CDR2 YNNKEL come from the germline V gene (reference sequence). The CDR3 is CASSQEPGGVLRGYTF. DNA of the CDR3: TGTGCCAGCAGCCAAGAGCCGGGGGGAGTTCTTCGAGGCTACACCTTC.

This clone occurred once. V gene TRBV5-1 combines with J gene TRBJ1-1; possible D gene TRBD1, 5 bases. Germline CDR1 and CDR2: SGHRS and YFSETQ. The CDR3 sequence is 14 residues long. V was shortened by 1 base and J by 4 bases, with 11 bases between the two germline ends. CDR3 protein: CASSLFGGTTEAFF. The CDR3 DNA reads TGCGCCAGCAGCTTGTTCGGGGGAACCACTGAAGCTTTCTTT.

The chain carries TRBV5-1 and TRBJ2-7, with 7 bases that match TRBD2. This CDR3 spans 15 amino acids. In germline, CDR1 is SGHRS, CDR2 YFSETQ. J lost 2 bases, V lost 0 bases, and 5 bases had no gene match. In DNA form, the CDR3 reads TGCGCCAGCAGCTTGGTTGCTAGCGGTCCCTACGAGCAGTACTTC. Residues: CASSLVASGPYEQYF.

The gene calls are TRBV11-3 and TRBJ2-4; 12 bases line up with TRBD2. The germline CDR1 and CDR2 sequences are SGHNT and YENEEA. After removal of 4 bases from V and 0 bases from J, the junction contained 10 bases not matched to a gene. The CDR3 consists of 19 residues. In nucleotides, the CDR3 is TGTGCCAGCAGCTCCTTACTAGCGGGAGGTGCCCTAGCCAAAAACATTCAGTACTTC. Protein: CASSSLLAGGALAKNIQYF.

The J gene is TRBJ1-1, the V gene TRBV5-1; D is undetermined. The CDR3 has 14 amino acids. Trimming shortened V by 0 bases and J by 5 bases, and 11 bases separated the two germline ends. From germline, CDR1 is SGHRS and CDR2 YFSETQ. The CDR3 loop is CASSLADTRTEAFF. The DNA for the CDR3 is TGCGCCAGCAGCTTGGCCGACACACGGACTGAAGCTTTCTTT.

This clone was seen a single time. The rearrangement uses TRBV3-1 (or the pseudogene TRBV3-2) and TRBJ2-7, with TRBD2 identical over 12 bases. The CDR3 is 17 residues long. The V and J ends lost 4 bases and 3 bases, in that order; junction bases with no gene match: 10. Germline CDR1 reads LGHDT; CDR2 reads YNNKEL (reference sequence). The CDR3 loop is CASSLGLAGWPFYEQYF. CDR3 coding DNA: TGTGCCAGCAGCCTGGGACTAGCGGGCTGGCCTTTCTACGAGCAGTACTTC.